Following are 5 T cell receptor beta chains from one sample sequenced in a study of PD-1 blockade in mismatch repair-deficient tumors. Method: immunoSEQ multiplex PCR; TCRdb's copy keeps in-frame clones and lacks some. The data contain about 79,000 clones, 80% to 90% of them seen just once; the ten biggest clones take up over 4.5%. Sequenced material: peripheral blood, taken 44 weeks after starting pembrolizumab. The origin of the receptors is an adult with mismatch repair-deficient cancer.

This clone was picked up one time. No DNA is shown, since the ends of the CDR3 on it are uncertain; the CDR3 is the one TCRdb lists. The gene calls are TRBV21-1 and TRBJ1-5. TRBV21-1 represents a pseudogene. The CDR3 is 15 amino acids in total, end residues counted. The CDR3 sequence: CASSNWGCGNQPQHF.

The chain joins TRBV11-2 to TRBJ2-7, with 13 bases identical to TRBD2. Germline loops: CDR1 SGHAT, CDR2 FQNNGV. Trimming took 4 bases from V and 11 from J; bases not matched to a gene: 11. The CDR3 consists of 15 residues. The CDR3 loop reads CASSSRTSGGGLEYF. CDR3 DNA sequence: TGTGCCAGCAGCTCCCGGACTAGCGGGGGCGGTCTGGAGTACTTC.

This clone was recorded once. One end of the junction fails to match germline, which may point to a read error. Other DNA sequences within the sample encode an identical CDR3. The chain combines TRBV7-7 with TRBJ2-5; 10 bases fit TRBD2. Germline CDR1 reads SSHAT; CDR2 reads FNYEAQ (reference sequence). The CDR3 contains 15 residues. The chain's CDR3 is CASSLGTSEQETQYF. The CDR3 bases are TGTGCTAGCAGCTTAGGGACTAGCGAACAAGAGACCCAGTACTTC.

The chain uses TRBV9 and TRBJ2-1, with TRBD2 as a possible D gene (6 bases). Germline CDR1 reads SGDLS; CDR2 reads YYNGEE. CDR3 length equals 16 residues. V was trimmed by 3 bases and J by 1 base, leaving 14 bases between them. The CDR3 DNA follows: TGTGCCAGCAGCGGATTAAACGGACTATCCTACAATGAGCAGTTCTTC. This gives the protein CASSGLNGLSYNEQFF.

The chain is built from TRBV19 and TRBJ2-2; D not certain. Trimming removed 6 bases at V and 6 bases at J, with 11 bases between. Germline V gives CDR1 LNHDA, CDR2 SQIVND (reference sequence). This CDR3 spans 13 amino acids. CDR3 sequence: CASRPASAGELFF. DNA of the CDR3: TGTGCCAGTAGGCCCGCGTCAGCCGGGGAGCTGTTTTTT.